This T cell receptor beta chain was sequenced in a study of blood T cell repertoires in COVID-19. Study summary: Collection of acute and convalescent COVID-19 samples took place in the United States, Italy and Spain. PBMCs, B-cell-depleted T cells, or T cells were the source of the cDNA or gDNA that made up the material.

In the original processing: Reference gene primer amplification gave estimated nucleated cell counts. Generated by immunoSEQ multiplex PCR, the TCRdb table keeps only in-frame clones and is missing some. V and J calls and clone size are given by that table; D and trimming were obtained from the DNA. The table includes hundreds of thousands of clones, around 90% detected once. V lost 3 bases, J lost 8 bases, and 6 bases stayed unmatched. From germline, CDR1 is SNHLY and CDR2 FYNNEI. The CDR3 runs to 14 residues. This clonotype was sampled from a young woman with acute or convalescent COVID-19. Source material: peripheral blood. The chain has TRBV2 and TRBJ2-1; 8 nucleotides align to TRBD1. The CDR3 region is CASSDVAGGDEQFF. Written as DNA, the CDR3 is TGTGCCAGCAGTGATGTGGCAGGGGGCGATGAGCAGTTCTTC.